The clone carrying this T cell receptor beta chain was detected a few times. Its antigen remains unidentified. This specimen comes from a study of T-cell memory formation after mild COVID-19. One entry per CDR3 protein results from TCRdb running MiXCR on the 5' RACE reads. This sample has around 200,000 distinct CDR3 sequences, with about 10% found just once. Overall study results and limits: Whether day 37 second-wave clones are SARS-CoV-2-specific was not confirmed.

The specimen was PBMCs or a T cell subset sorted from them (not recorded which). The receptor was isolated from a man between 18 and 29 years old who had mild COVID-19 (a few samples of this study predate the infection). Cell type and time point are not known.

CDR3 bases: TGTGCCAGCAGCTTGGGGAGTCAGCCCCAGCATTTT. This codes for CASSLGSQPQHF. The chain joins TRBV5-6 to TRBJ1-5; D uncertain. The germline V and J ends were trimmed by 0 bases and 6 bases, with 4 bases remaining between them. Germline CDR1 reads SGHDT; CDR2 reads YYEEEE. This CDR3 region has 12 residues. The whole variable domain, remainder taken from reference TRBV5-6 and TRBJ1-5, is DAGVTQSPTHLIKTRGQQVTLRCSPKSGHDTVSWYQQALGQGPQFIFQYYEEEERQRGNFPDRFSGHQFPNYSSELNVNALLLGDSALYLCASSLGSQPQHFGDGTRLSIL.